One and the same sample provided the 9 T cell receptor beta chains below, sequenced in a study of blood T cell repertoires in COVID-19. Libraries were prepared by immunoSEQ multiplex PCR; TCRdb keeps only in-frame clonotypes and omits some of them. The data show 200,000 to 250,000 clones, approximately 86% seen once. The sample taken for sequencing was peripheral blood. The receptors stem from an elderly woman with acute or convalescent COVID-19.

J is TRBJ1-2 and V is TRBV6-5, with TRBD1 matching 9 bases. V shed 6 bases and J 7 bases; nucleotides not matched to a gene: 9. The CDR3 has 14 amino acids. CDR1 MNHEY and CDR2 SVGAGI come from the germline V gene. The CDR3 here is CASRFQGQGGGYTF. As DNA, the CDR3 is TGTGCCAGCAGATTCCAGGGACAGGGAGGTGGCTACACCTTC.

The V call is TRBV7-7, the J call TRBJ2-2; 8 bases line up with TRBD1. Losses at the gene ends were 5 bases for V and 0 bases for J; bases not matched to a gene: 5. Germline CDR1 is SSHAT and CDR2 is FNYEAQ (reference sequence). CDR3 length equals 16 residues. The CDR3 coding sequence is TGTGCCAGCAGCGCCGGACAGGGATCGAACACCGGGGAGCTGTTTTTT. This sequence encodes CASSAGQGSNTGELFF.

This clone was counted once. V and J are TRBV7-2 and TRBJ1-3, with D possibly matching TRBD1 (5 bases). V dropped 2 bases and J dropped 4 bases, with 12 bases sitting between them. The CDR3 runs to 15 residues. Germline-derived CDR1 and CDR2 are SGHTA and FQGNSA. CDR3 protein: CASSLRTGGGNTIYF. The CDR3 DNA reads TGTGCCAGCAGCTTACGGACGGGGGGGGGAAACACCATATATTTT.

The CDR3 loop is CASSYLPTDRGLRNQPQHF. CDR3 nucleotides: TGTGCCAGCAGTTACCTCCCCACGGACCGAGGGCTCCGCAATCAGCCCCAGCATTTT. V usage is TRBV6-2 or TRBV6-3 and J usage is TRBJ1-5; D not certain. The V gene's germline CDR1 is MNHEY and CDR2 SVGEGT. CDR3 size: 19 residues. V was trimmed by 2 bases and J by 2 bases, leaving 22 bases between them.

J is TRBJ2-2 and V is TRBV7-2, with 9 bases that match TRBD2. This CDR3 has 16 amino acids. Unmatched junction bases numbered 6, after V lost 5 bases and J lost 2 bases. Germline CDR1 and CDR2: SGHTA and FQGNSA. DNA for the CDR3: TGTGCCAGCAGCCCAAATAGCGGGGGTAACACCGGGGAGCTGTTTTTT. Amino acid sequence: CASSPNSGGNTGELFF. The full variable domain, rest sourced from reference TRBV7-2 and TRBJ2-2, is GAGVSQSPSNKVTEKGKDVELRCDPISGHTALYWYRQSLGQGLEFLIYFQGNSAPDKSGLPSDRFSAERTGGSVSTLTIQRTQQEDSAVYLCASSPNSGGNTGELFFGEGSRLTVL.

This CDR3 is CAWSAAYEQYF. The DNA of the CDR3 is TGTGCCTGGTCAGCAGCGTACGAGCAGTACTTC. V usage is TRBV30 and J usage is TRBJ2-7; no reliable D call. Germline-derived CDR1 and CDR2 are GTSNPN and SVGIG (reference sequence). V shed 5 bases and J shed 4 bases, with 9 bases lying between them. The CDR3 has 11 residues. Drawing the rest from reference TRBV30 and TRBJ2-7, the complete variable domain is SQTIHQWPATLVQPVGSPLSLECTVEGTSNPNLYWYRQAAGRGLQLLFYSVGIGQISSEVPQNLSASRPQDRQFILSSKKLLLSDSGFYLCAWSAAYEQYFGPGTRLTVT.

The V call is TRBV4-3, the J call TRBJ2-7; 13 bases map to TRBD2. The germline CDR1 and CDR2 sequences are LGHNA and YSLEER. V shed 4 bases, J shed 2 bases, and the junction held 2 bases outside the gene matches. This CDR3 spans 15 amino acids. The CDR3 reads CASSLGTSGTYEQYF. In DNA, the CDR3 is TGCGCCAGCAGCCTCGGGACTAGCGGGACCTACGAGCAGTACTTC.

J is TRBJ2-3 and V is TRBV9, with a tentative D call TRBD2 (6 bases). V was pared by 0 bases and J by 0 bases, with 14 bases between. Germline values: CDR1 SGDLS, CDR2 YYNGEE. This CDR3 has 17 amino acids. CDR3 sequence: CASSVGGVISSTDTQYF. CDR3 coding DNA: TGTGCCAGCAGCGTAGGGGGGGTGATCTCTAGCACAGATACGCAGTATTTT. The variable domain in full, with the rest retrieved from reference TRBV9 and TRBJ2-3, is DSGVTQTPKHLITATGQRVTLRCSPRSGDLSVYWYQQSLDQGLQFLIQYYNGEERAKGNILERFSAQQFPDLHSELNLSSLELGDSALYFCASSVGGVISSTDTQYFGPGTRLTVL.

This clone was observed a few times. Different DNA sequences within this sample yield the same CDR3. The chain joins TRBV7-3 to TRBJ1-1; D gene uncertain. Per germline, CDR1 SGHTA and CDR2 FQGTGA. V dropped 2 bases and J dropped 1 base, with 5 bases sitting between them. CDR3 length: 13 residues. The DNA of the CDR3 is TGTGCCAGCAGCTTAGAGGCGAACACTGAAGCTTTCTTT. Translating it yields CASSLEANTEAFF.